Listed below are T cell receptor beta chains from one sample, sequenced in a study of OX40 agonist ivuxolimab in advanced cancers. Produced via immunoSEQ multiplex PCR; TCRdb's table is partial and in-frame only. The table includes roughly 100,000 clones, 84% detected once. The specimen was CD4+ or CD8+ T cells sorted from blood, collected in a trial of the OX40 agonist ivuxolimab. The source of these receptors is an adult with an advanced solid tumor such as melanoma, head and neck, liver or kidney cancer. Both conserved end residues are part of each CDR3. Each record gives: J gene, D gene, V gene, clone size, CDR3 protein, CDR3 DNA. A D gene is named only where the DNA matches it firmly. The size field is filled for only some rows; it gives once, few, many or a size class.

j_call: TRBJ1-2
d_call: TRBD1
v_call: TRBV6-5
clone_size: NA
cdr3_aa: CASSYLRTGGGYGYTF
cdr3_nt: TGTGCCAGCAGTTACCTCCGGACAGGGGGCGGGTATGGCTACACCTTC

j_call: TRBJ2-7
d_call: TRBD1
v_call: TRBV23-1
clone_size: NA
cdr3_aa: CAPRDSYEQYF
cdr3_nt: TGCGCCCCCAGGGACAGCTACGAGCAGTACTTC

j_call: TRBJ1-1
d_call: NA
v_call: TRBV12-5
clone_size: NA
cdr3_aa: CASGLNLNTEAFF
cdr3_nt: TGTGCTAGTGGTTTAAACCTTAACACTGAAGCTTTCTTT

j_call: TRBJ1-5
d_call: TRBD1
v_call: TRBV5-1
clone_size: NA
cdr3_aa: CASRVGTGSNQPQHF
cdr3_nt: TGCGCCAGCAGGGTGGGGACAGGGAGCAATCAGCCCCAGCATTTT

j_call: TRBJ1-5
d_call: TRBD1
v_call: TRBV30
clone_size: NA
cdr3_aa: CAWNVGTGNQPQHF
cdr3_nt: TGTGCCTGGAACGTTGGGACAGGGAATCAGCCCCAGCATTTT

j_call: TRBJ2-7
d_call: NA
v_call: TRBV6-1
clone_size: NA
cdr3_aa: CASSESPSGLSYEQYF
cdr3_nt: TGTGCCAGCAGTGAATCCCCATCAGGGCTGTCCTACGAGCAGTACTTC

j_call: TRBJ2-6
d_call: TRBD1
v_call: TRBV28
clone_size: NA
cdr3_aa: CASGQGASGANVLTF
cdr3_nt: TGTGCCAGCGGACAGGGGGCCTCTGGGGCCAACGTCCTGACTTTC

j_call: TRBJ2-3
d_call: NA
v_call: TRBV27
clone_size: NA
cdr3_aa: CASSLNRAGTDTQYF
cdr3_nt: TGTGCCAGCAGTTTAAACAGGGCGGGCACAGATACGCAGTATTTT

j_call: TRBJ1-2
d_call: TRBD1
v_call: TRBV2
clone_size: NA
cdr3_aa: CASSGQVNYGYTF
cdr3_nt: TGTGCCAGCAGCGGACAGGTGAACTATGGCTACACCTTC

j_call: TRBJ2-5
d_call: NA
v_call: TRBV6-6
clone_size: NA
cdr3_aa: CASSYSGTSQETQYF
cdr3_nt: TGTGCCAGCAGTTACTCTGGGACGTCTCAAGAGACCCAGTACTTC

j_call: TRBJ2-4
d_call: TRBD2
v_call: TRBV19
clone_size: NA
cdr3_aa: CASSLAGGAKNIQYF
cdr3_nt: TGTGCCAGTTCTTTAGCGGGAGGAGCCAAAAACATTCAGTACTTC

j_call: TRBJ2-7
d_call: NA
v_call: TRBV7-8
clone_size: NA
cdr3_aa: CASSLVGGTAGPYEQYF
cdr3_nt: TGTGCCAGCAGCTTAGTGGGAGGGACAGCGGGACCCTACGAGCAGTACTTC

j_call: TRBJ2-7
d_call: NA
v_call: TRBV7-6
clone_size: NA
cdr3_aa: CASSPMSNSRWDEQYF
cdr3_nt: TGTGCCAGCAGCCCTATGTCTAACAGCCGATGGGACGAGCAGTACTTC

j_call: TRBJ2-3
d_call: NA
v_call: TRBV27
clone_size: NA
cdr3_aa: CASSLLTSTLRLDTQYF
cdr3_nt: TGTGCCAGCAGTTTATTGACTTCTACCCTTCGATTGGATACGCAGTATTTT

j_call: TRBJ2-1
d_call: NA
v_call: TRBV9
clone_size: NA
cdr3_aa: CASSASYEQFF
cdr3_nt: TGTGCCAGCAGCGCAAGTTATGAGCAGTTCTTC

j_call: TRBJ2-2
d_call: NA
v_call: TRBV2
clone_size: NA
cdr3_aa: CASGRQGSPGELFF
cdr3_nt: TGTGCCAGCGGAAGGCAGGGAAGCCCCGGGGAGCTGTTTTTT

j_call: TRBJ1-1
d_call: NA
v_call: TRBV6-5
clone_size: NA
cdr3_aa: CASSLGEGEAFF
cdr3_nt: TGTGCCAGCAGTTTGGGAGAGGGGGAAGCTTTCTTT

j_call: TRBJ2-7
d_call: NA
v_call: TRBV19
clone_size: once
cdr3_aa: CASSRGPDYEQYF
cdr3_nt: TGTGCCAGTAGTCGGGGGCCGGACTACGAGCAGTACTTC

j_call: TRBJ1-2
d_call: NA
v_call: TRBV2
clone_size: NA
cdr3_aa: CASSLEGHIYGHTF
cdr3_nt: TGTGCCAGCAGTCTCGAAGGACATATCTATGGCCACACCTTC

j_call: TRBJ2-7
d_call: TRBD1
v_call: TRBV5-6
clone_size: NA
cdr3_aa: CASSFTGTGAYEQYF
cdr3_nt: TGTGCCAGCAGCTTCACCGGGACAGGGGCCTACGAGCAGTACTTC

j_call: TRBJ1-2
d_call: NA
v_call: TRBV5-1
clone_size: NA
cdr3_aa: CASSLGQGGLYGYTF
cdr3_nt: TGCGCCAGCAGCTTGGGCCAGGGTGGACTGTATGGCTACACCTTC

j_call: TRBJ1-5
d_call: NA
v_call: TRBV11-2
clone_size: NA
cdr3_aa: CASSLGRLDQPQHF
cdr3_nt: TGTGCCAGCAGCTTAGGGCGATTAGATCAGCCCCAGCATTTT

j_call: TRBJ2-2
d_call: NA
v_call: TRBV9
clone_size: NA
cdr3_aa: CASSSANTGELFF
cdr3_nt: TGTGCCAGCAGCTCCGCGAACACCGGGGAGCTGTTTTTT

j_call: TRBJ1-2
d_call: NA
v_call: TRBV5-5
clone_size: NA
cdr3_aa: CASSLNARVGYTF
cdr3_nt: TGTGCCAGCAGCTTGAACGCGCGGGTTGGCTACACCTTC

j_call: TRBJ1-2
d_call: TRBD1
v_call: TRBV6-6
clone_size: NA
cdr3_aa: CASSYETGDGYTF
cdr3_nt: TGTGCCAGCAGTTACGAAACAGGGGATGGCTACACCTTC

j_call: TRBJ2-1
d_call: TRBD2
v_call: TRBV5-4
clone_size: NA
cdr3_aa: CASSLGGGPYNEQFF
cdr3_nt: TGTGCCAGCAGCTTGGGGGGAGGGCCGTACAATGAGCAGTTCTTC

j_call: TRBJ2-1
d_call: NA
v_call: TRBV7-8
clone_size: NA
cdr3_aa: CASSPLLADDSYNEQFF
cdr3_nt: TGTGCCAGCAGCCCCCTTTTAGCGGACGACTCCTACAATGAGCAGTTCTTC

j_call: TRBJ1-2
d_call: NA
v_call: TRBV7-9
clone_size: few
cdr3_aa: CASSLGTATYGYTF
cdr3_nt: TGTGCCAGCAGCTTAGGGACGGCCACCTATGGCTACACCTTC

j_call: TRBJ2-1
d_call: NA
v_call: TRBV5-1
clone_size: NA
cdr3_aa: CASSSGTPMDEQFF
cdr3_nt: TGCGCCAGCAGCTCCGGGACCCCAATGGATGAGCAGTTCTTC

j_call: TRBJ1-5
d_call: NA
v_call: TRBV27
clone_size: NA
cdr3_aa: CASSPRGSFGTFSNQPQHF
cdr3_nt: TGTGCCAGCAGTCCGAGGGGCTCTTTCGGGACATTTAGCAATCAGCCCCAGCATTTT

j_call: TRBJ2-7
d_call: NA
v_call: TRBV5-1
clone_size: once
cdr3_aa: CASSSNPSYEQYF
cdr3_nt: TGCGCCAGCAGCTCCAATCCAAGCTACGAGCAGTACTTC

j_call: TRBJ2-2
d_call: NA
v_call: TRBV9
clone_size: NA
cdr3_aa: CASSVVGGGFGNTGELFF
cdr3_nt: TGTGCCAGCAGCGTAGTGGGAGGGGGCTTCGGGAACACCGGGGAGCTGTTTTTT

j_call: TRBJ1-1
d_call: NA
v_call: TRBV18
clone_size: NA
cdr3_aa: CASSPGVGTEAFF
cdr3_nt: TGTGCCAGCTCACCCGGGGTGGGCACTGAAGCTTTCTTT

j_call: TRBJ2-7
d_call: TRBD2
v_call: TRBV11-2
clone_size: few
cdr3_aa: CASSQLSGSGPYEQYF
cdr3_nt: TGTGCCAGCAGCCAACTCAGCGGGAGTGGACCCTACGAGCAGTACTTC

j_call: TRBJ2-7
d_call: NA
v_call: TRBV19
clone_size: NA
cdr3_aa: CASSMGDWGEGSEQYF
cdr3_nt: TGTGCCAGTAGTATGGGAGATTGGGGTGAAGGATCCGAGCAGTACTTC

j_call: TRBJ1-4
d_call: NA
v_call: TRBV6-1
clone_size: once
cdr3_aa: CASSGLTGTTNEKLFF
cdr3_nt: TGTGCCAGCAGTGGCCTCACAGGGACAACTAATGAAAAACTGTTTTTT

j_call: TRBJ1-1
d_call: NA
v_call: TRBV5-1
clone_size: NA
cdr3_aa: CASSLDSLNTEAFF
cdr3_nt: TGCGCCAGCAGCCTGGACAGTCTGAACACTGAAGCTTTCTTT

j_call: TRBJ1-1
d_call: TRBD1
v_call: TRBV4-1
clone_size: NA
cdr3_aa: CASSQSTGDGTEAFF
cdr3_nt: TGCGCCAGCAGCCAATCGACAGGGGACGGGACTGAAGCTTTCTTT

j_call: TRBJ2-7
d_call: NA
v_call: TRBV30
clone_size: NA
cdr3_aa: CAWSVGGTLSYEQYF
cdr3_nt: TGTGCCTGGAGTGTAGGCGGGACCCTCTCCTACGAGCAGTACTTC

j_call: TRBJ2-3
d_call: TRBD2
v_call: TRBV7-9
clone_size: NA
cdr3_aa: CASSLLAGGADTQYF
cdr3_nt: TGTGCCAGCAGCCTCTTAGCGGGAGGGGCAGATACGCAGTATTTT

j_call: TRBJ1-5
d_call: NA
v_call: TRBV29-1
clone_size: NA
cdr3_aa: CSASGQNQPQHF
cdr3_nt: TGCAGCGCTTCGGGACAAAATCAGCCCCAGCATTTT

j_call: TRBJ2-1
d_call: NA
v_call: TRBV11-1
clone_size: NA
cdr3_aa: CASSSGLSSYEQFF
cdr3_nt: TGTGCCAGCAGCTCGGGCCTTAGCAGCTATGAGCAGTTCTTC

j_call: TRBJ1-1
d_call: TRBD1
v_call: TRBV19
clone_size: NA
cdr3_aa: CASSIPGTGPTEAFF
cdr3_nt: TGTGCCAGTAGTATCCCCGGGACAGGCCCGACTGAAGCTTTCTTT

j_call: TRBJ1-5
d_call: NA
v_call: TRBV7-9
clone_size: NA
cdr3_aa: CASSRDGSNQPQHF
cdr3_nt: TGTGCCAGCAGCCGAGACGGTAGCAATCAGCCCCAGCATTTT

j_call: TRBJ2-3
d_call: TRBD2
v_call: TRBV10-1
clone_size: NA
cdr3_aa: CASSESLAGGADTQYF
cdr3_nt: TGCGCCAGCAGTGAGTCACTAGCGGGAGGCGCGGATACGCAGTATTTT

j_call: TRBJ2-3
d_call: NA
v_call: TRBV5-5
clone_size: NA
cdr3_aa: CASSLADTQYF
cdr3_nt: TGTGCCAGCAGCTTGGCCGATACGCAGTATTTT

j_call: TRBJ2-7
d_call: NA
v_call: TRBV5-4
clone_size: NA
cdr3_aa: CASSSGQTNYEQYF
cdr3_nt: TGTGCCAGCAGCTCTGGACAGACGAATTACGAGCAGTACTTC

j_call: TRBJ2-2
d_call: TRBD1
v_call: TRBV5-1
clone_size: NA
cdr3_aa: CASSEGTGPLAGELFF
cdr3_nt: TGCGCCAGCAGCGAAGGGACAGGGCCTTTGGCCGGGGAGCTGTTTTTT

j_call: TRBJ2-4
d_call: TRBD1
v_call: TRBV7-2
clone_size: NA
cdr3_aa: CASRDRTGAGIQYF
cdr3_nt: TGTGCCAGCAGGGATCGGACAGGGGCGGGCATTCAGTACTTC

j_call: TRBJ1-5
d_call: NA
v_call: TRBV7-9
clone_size: NA
cdr3_aa: CASSLDMLGDSKSNQPQHF
cdr3_nt: TGTGCCAGCAGCTTAGATATGTTGGGGGATTCTAAAAGCAATCAGCCCCAGCATTTT

j_call: TRBJ2-7
d_call: TRBD1
v_call: TRBV5-8
clone_size: few
cdr3_aa: CASSLLGAQGAILYF
cdr3_nt: TGTGCCAGCAGCTTGCTAGGCGCCCAGGGGGCGATTTTGTACTTC

j_call: TRBJ2-1
d_call: TRBD2
v_call: TRBV6-5
clone_size: NA
cdr3_aa: CASSLNWAGAENEQFF
cdr3_nt: TGTGCCAGCAGTTTGAACTGGGCGGGAGCCGAGAATGAGCAGTTCTTC

j_call: TRBJ2-3
d_call: TRBD1
v_call: TRBV2
clone_size: NA
cdr3_aa: CASNGGQQSDTQYF
cdr3_nt: TGTGCCAGCAATGGGGGACAGCAGTCGGATACGCAGTATTTT

j_call: TRBJ1-2
d_call: NA
v_call: TRBV6-1
clone_size: NA
cdr3_aa: CASSERAGNYGYTF
cdr3_nt: TGTGCCAGCAGTGAAAGGGCAGGCAACTATGGCTACACCTTC